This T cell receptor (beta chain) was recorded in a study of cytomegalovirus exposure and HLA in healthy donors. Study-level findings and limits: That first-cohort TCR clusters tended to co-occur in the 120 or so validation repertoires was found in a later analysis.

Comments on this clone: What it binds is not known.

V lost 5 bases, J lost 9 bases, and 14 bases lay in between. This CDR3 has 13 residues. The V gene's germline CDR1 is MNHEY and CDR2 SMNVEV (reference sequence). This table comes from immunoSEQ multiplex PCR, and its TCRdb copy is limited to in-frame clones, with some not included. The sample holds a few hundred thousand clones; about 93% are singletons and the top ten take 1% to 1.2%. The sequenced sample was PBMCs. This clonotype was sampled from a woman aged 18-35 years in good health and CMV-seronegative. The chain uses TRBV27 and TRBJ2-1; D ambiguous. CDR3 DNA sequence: TGTGCCAGCAGTCCGCCCCGGTTTGGTGAGCAGTTCTTC. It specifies CASSPPRFGEQFF.